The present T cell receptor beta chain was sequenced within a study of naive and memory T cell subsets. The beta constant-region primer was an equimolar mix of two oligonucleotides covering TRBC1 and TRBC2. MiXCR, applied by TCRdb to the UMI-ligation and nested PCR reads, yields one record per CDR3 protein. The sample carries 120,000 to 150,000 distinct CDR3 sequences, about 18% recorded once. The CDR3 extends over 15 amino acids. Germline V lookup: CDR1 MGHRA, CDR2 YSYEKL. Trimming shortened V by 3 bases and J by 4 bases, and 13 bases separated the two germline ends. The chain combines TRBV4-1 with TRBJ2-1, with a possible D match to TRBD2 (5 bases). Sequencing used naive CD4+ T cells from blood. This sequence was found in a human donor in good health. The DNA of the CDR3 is TGCGCCAGCAGCCAGGAGGTGGACCGGTACAATGAGCAGTTCTTC. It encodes CASSQEVDRYNEQFF.